Presented here are 5 T cell receptor beta chains from one specimen sequenced in a study of post-analysis software for immune sequencing data. General study results and limits: Patients carried several TRBV segments more frequently than controls did, and TRBV5-6, TRBV5-1 and TRBV20-1 were among them.

The antigens these receptors bind are not known. Unique molecular identifiers tagged the TCR beta cDNA libraries. TCRdb passed the PCR reads through MiXCR, listing each CDR3 protein once. The sample lists 180,000 or so distinct CDR3 sequences, roughly 30% occurring once. Sample: blood. The origin of the receptors is a girl younger than 18 with multiple sclerosis.

This clonotype was observed at least ten times. The chain has TRBV7-2 and TRBJ2-1; 11 positions match TRBD2. Germline CDR1 is SGHTA and CDR2 is FQGNSA. The length of the CDR3 is 15 residues. With V trimmed by 4 bases and J by 5 bases, 4 bases remained unmatched. CDR3 nucleotides: TGTGCCAGCAGCTCTAGCGGGGGGACGCACAATGAGCAGTTCTTC. Translating gives CASSSSGGTHNEQFF.

This clonotype was recorded at least ten times. This rearrangement joins TRBV29-1 to TRBJ2-1; D not resolved. V lost 0 bases and J 0 bases, leaving 12 bases between the germline ends. The CDR3 has 16 residues. The germline V gene encodes CDR1 SQVTM and CDR2 ANQGSEA. The CDR3 DNA is TGCAGCGTTGAAGATCTGAGACACTACTCCTACAATGAGCAGTTCTTC. This codes for CSVEDLRHYSYNEQFF.

This clonotype was counted many times. The chain is built from TRBV12-3 or TRBV12-4 and TRBJ2-1; 9 bases fit TRBD1. The V and J ends lost 2 bases and 8 bases, in that order; junction bases with no gene match: 4. CDR3 length equals 14 residues. CDR3 sequence reads: CASSLRGQGYEQFF. The CDR3 region has the DNA TGTGCCAGCAGTTTAAGGGGACAGGGCTATGAGCAGTTCTTC.

This clonotype was seen more than once but under ten times. The chain couples TRBV5-6 to TRBJ1-1; perhaps TRBD1 as D (5 bases). The CDR3 consists of 14 residues. The germline V gene has CDR1 SGHDT and CDR2 YYEEEE. V lost 2 bases to trimming and J lost 3 bases, with 11 bases between them. Here the CDR3 DNA reads TGTGCCAGCAGCTTAGGGGTTCGGGACACTGAAGCTTTCTTT. It specifies CASSLGVRDTEAFF. The variable domain in full, with the rest retrieved from reference TRBV5-6 and TRBJ1-1, is DAGVTQSPTHLIKTRGQQVTLRCSPKSGHDTVSWYQQALGQGPQFIFQYYEEEERQRGNFPDRFSGHQFPNYSSELNVNALLLGDSALYLCASSLGVRDTEAFFGQGTRLTVV.

J is TRBJ2-5 and V is TRBV12-3 or TRBV12-4; a weak D match, TRBD1 (6 bases). The J call may be in error: the DNA end matches TRBJ2-7 better. This CDR3 has 17 amino acids. CDR3 sequence (DNA): TGTGCCAGCAGTGGGGGAGACAGGCTAGGCTCCTACTACGAGCAGTACTTC. This encodes CASSGGDRLGSYYEQYF.